This T cell receptor (beta chain) was captured by sequencing in a study of T cell repertoires in cytomegalovirus infection. On this clonotype itself: The antigen is undetermined.

Study-level points and caveats: Cumulative public TCR beta family frequency identified CMV carriers with the relevant HLA. In two of eight donors, the top clonotype was HLA-C-restricted CMV-specific.

The CDR3 runs 14 residues. Unmatched junction bases numbered 6, after V lost 2 bases and J lost 2 bases. Per the germline V gene, CDR1 is DFQATT and CDR2 is SNEGSKA (reference sequence). TCRdb ran MiXCR on the reads and lists one entry per CDR3 protein. The data hold around 430,000 distinct CDR3 sequences, with more than 40% observed a single time. The rearrangement joins TRBV20-1 to TRBJ2-7, with 7 bases aligning to TRBD1. This receptor was identified in a human donor in good health (CMV status not recorded). Some clones in this sample may be carry-over from other donors' samples. The starting material was cultured PBMCs, obtained from culture after CMV antigen stimulation. DNA for the CDR3: TGCAGTGCTAGAAGTGACAGGGTACCCTACGAGCAGTACTTC. Its protein product is CSARSDRVPYEQYF.